One and the same sample provided the 5 T cell receptor beta chains below, sequenced in a study of CXCR3-negative and CXCR3-positive naive CD8 T cells. Each TRB cDNA library was prepared by 5' RACE (with UMI labels). Reanalyzing the 5' RACE reads, TCRdb keeps one entry per CDR3 protein, without DNA. The ten most abundant clones cover approximately 1.5% of a sample with more than 65,000 distinct CDR3 sequences. Specimen: naive CXCR3- CD8+ T cells from blood. As to subset: CD45RO-CCR7+CD27+CD95- naive CD8+ T cells lacking CXCR3 (TNR3-). These receptors all come from a human donor in good health. Some clones in this sample may be carry-over from other donors' samples.

The chain employs TRBV29-1 and TRBJ2-1. Germline V gene lookup returns CDR1 SQVTM and CDR2 ANQGSEA. This CDR3 contains 13 residues. The CDR3 here is CSVRESSYNEQFF.

V and J are TRBV7-7 and TRBJ2-2; the TRBD2 assignment by TCRdb is unverifiable without DNA. The V gene's germline CDR1 is SSHAT and CDR2 FNYEAQ (reference sequence). The CDR3 consists of 17 residues. This chain's CDR3 is CASSLMLAGRNTGELFF.

This chain joins TRBV29-1 and TRBJ2-5; the D gene TCRdb calls, TRBD1, cannot be checked with no DNA. CDR1 is SQVTM and CDR2 is ANQGSEA in the germline V gene. The CDR3 has 13 residues. The CDR3 spells CSVDPPGQETQYF.

V gene TRBV29-1 combines with J gene TRBJ2-7; TCRdb's assignment of TRBD1 cannot be checked, as there is no DNA. This CDR3 contains 13 residues. Per germline, CDR1 SQVTM and CDR2 ANQGSEA. CDR3 amino acids: CSVPGQGLNEQYF.

The chain links TRBV6-6 to TRBJ2-3. CDR1 and CDR2 (germline): MNHNY, SVGAGI (reference sequence). The CDR3 length is 13 residues. CDR3: CASSYSSEDTQYF.